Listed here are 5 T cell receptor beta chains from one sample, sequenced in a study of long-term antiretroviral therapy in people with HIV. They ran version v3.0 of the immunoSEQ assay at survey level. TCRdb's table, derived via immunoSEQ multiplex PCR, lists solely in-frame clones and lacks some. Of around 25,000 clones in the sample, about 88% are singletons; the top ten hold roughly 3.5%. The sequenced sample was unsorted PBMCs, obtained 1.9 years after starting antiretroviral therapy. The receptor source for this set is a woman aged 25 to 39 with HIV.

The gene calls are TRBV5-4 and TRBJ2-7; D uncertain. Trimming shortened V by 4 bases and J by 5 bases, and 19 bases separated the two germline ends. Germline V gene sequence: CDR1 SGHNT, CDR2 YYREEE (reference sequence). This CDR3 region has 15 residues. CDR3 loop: CASSPSRSLTHEQYF. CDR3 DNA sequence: TGTGCCAGCAGCCCGTCGAGGTCCCTTACCCACGAGCAGTACTTC.

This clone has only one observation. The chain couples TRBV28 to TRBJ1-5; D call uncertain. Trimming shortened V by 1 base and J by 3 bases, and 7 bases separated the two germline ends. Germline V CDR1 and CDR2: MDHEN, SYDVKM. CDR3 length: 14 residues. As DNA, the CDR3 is TGTGCCAGCAGTTTATCGGGAAACAATCAGCCCCAGCATTTT. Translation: CASSLSGNNQPQHF.

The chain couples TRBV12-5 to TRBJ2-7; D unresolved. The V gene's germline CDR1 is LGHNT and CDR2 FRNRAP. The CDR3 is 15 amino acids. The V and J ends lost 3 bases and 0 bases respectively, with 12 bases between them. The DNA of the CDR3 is TGTGCTAGTGGTTTTGACCCGCGACCCTCCTACGAGCAGTACTTC. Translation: CASGFDPRPSYEQYF.

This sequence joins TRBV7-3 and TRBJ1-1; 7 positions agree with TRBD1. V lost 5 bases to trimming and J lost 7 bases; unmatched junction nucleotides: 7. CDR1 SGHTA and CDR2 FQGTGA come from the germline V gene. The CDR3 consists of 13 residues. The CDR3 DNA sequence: TGTGCCAGCAGCCTACTGTGGGACAGTGAAGCTTTCTTT. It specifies CASSLLWDSEAFF.

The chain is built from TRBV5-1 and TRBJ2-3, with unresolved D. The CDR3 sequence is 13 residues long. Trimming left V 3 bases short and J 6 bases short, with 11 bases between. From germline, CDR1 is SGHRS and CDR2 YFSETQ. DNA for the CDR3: TGCGCCAGCAGCTCTCTCACCCTGGATACGCAGTATTTT. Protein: CASSSLTLDTQYF.